This section outlines one T cell receptor beta chain sequence together with its context. Its specificity is not known. Germline assignment: CDR1 MNHEY and CDR2 SVGEGT. This CDR3 has 14 residues. Trimming took 6 bases from V and 1 from J, leaving 10 bases between them. MiXCR, applied by TCRdb to the reads, yields one record per CDR3 protein. The sample records approximately 910,000 distinct CDR3 sequences, approximately 30% being singletons. The data belong to a study of T cell repertoires in cytomegalovirus infection. The wider study: The authors relied on CMV epitopes, both recently identified HLA-C-restricted and well-studied HLA-B-restricted. CMV infection and matching HLA type were both indicated by public TCR beta signatures.

This chain links TRBV6-2 or TRBV6-3 with TRBJ1-5, with D unclear. The material sequenced was cultured CD8+ T cells from PBMCs, taken from culture after CMV antigen stimulation. This TCR derives from a human donor in good health (CMV status not recorded). Some clones in this sample may be carry-over from other donors' samples. The CDR3 here is CASSNGRSNQPQHF. The CDR3 coding sequence is TGTGCCAGCAGCAACGGCAGAAGCAATCAGCCCCAGCATTTT.